This entry concerns a single TCR beta chain. As for time point: pre-sensitization, week 0. As for treatment: therapeutic diphenylcyclopropenone sensitization with weekly scalp DPC. Each patch test followed a blood draw. V gave up 6 bases and J gave up 1 base; unmatched junction bases: 11. This CDR3 region has 16 residues. This entry belongs to a study of human T cells and chemical hapten exposure. The library put unique molecular identifiers onto individual cDNA molecules. TCRdb analysed the RACE reads with MiXCR anew, one entry per CDR3 protein. The repertoire holds about 300,000 distinct CDR3 sequences, over 5% seen once, with over 6.5% in the top ten.

The chain has TRBV12-3 or TRBV12-4 and TRBJ2-5; 7 bases match TRBD1. Sequencing was performed on whole blood, taken in connection with sensitization to the hapten diphenylcyclopropenone (DPC). This clonotype was sampled from a woman aged 18-30 years with alopecia areata. Some clones in this sample may be carry-over from other donors' samples. The CDR3 loop is CASRDRPTGVQETQYF. The CDR3 DNA reads as TGTGCCAGCAGGGACCGACCCACAGGGGTCCAAGAGACCCAGTACTTC.